What follows are 9 T cell receptor beta chains derived from one specimen sequenced in a study of blood T cell repertoires in COVID-19. Sequencing used immunoSEQ multiplex PCR; TCRdb keeps in-frame clones, though not all of them. The sample includes 100,000 to 150,000 clones, 85% of them seen just once. The sequenced sample consisted of peripheral blood. The receptors originated from an elderly man with active or convalescent COVID-19.

CDR3 nucleotides: TGTGCCAGCAGCCTTGGGACTAGCGGTTCCTACGAGCAGTACTTC. Translation: CASSLGTSGSYEQYF. V usage is TRBV7-6 and J usage is TRBJ2-7, with 11 bases aligning to TRBD2. CDR3 length: 15 amino acids. The ends lost 5 bases at V and 1 base at J; junction bases unmatched: 4. Germline loops: CDR1 SGHVS, CDR2 FNYEAQ. The whole variable domain, filled in from reference TRBV7-6 and TRBJ2-7, reads GAGVSQSPRYKVTKRGQDVALRCDPISGHVSLYWYRQALGQGPEFLTYFNYEAQQDKSGLPNDRFSAERPEGSISTLTIQRTEQRDSAMYRCASSLGTSGSYEQYFGPGTRLTVT.

The chain carries TRBV5-1 and TRBJ2-1; perhaps TRBD1 as D (6 bases). The CDR3 contains 17 residues. Looked up from germline, CDR1 is SGHRS and CDR2 is YFSETQ. V lost 3 bases, J lost 2 bases, and 18 bases lay in between. This CDR3 is CASSSPLSGTTYNEQFF. The DNA of the CDR3 is TGCGCCAGCAGCTCCCCCCTCTCCGGGACAACCTACAATGAGCAGTTCTTC. The full variable domain, completed using reference TRBV5-1 and TRBJ2-1, is KAGVTQTPRYLIKTRGQQVTLSCSPISGHRSVSWYQQTPGQGLQFLFEYFSETQRNKGNFPGRFSGRQFSNSRSEMNVSTLELGDSALYLCASSSPLSGTTYNEQFFGPGTRLTVL.

The chain is built from TRBV28 and TRBJ1-5, with TRBD1 matching over 7 bases. Germline-derived CDR1 and CDR2 are MDHEN and SYDVKM. Trimming cost V 6 bases and J 0 bases; bases outside gene matches: 14. The CDR3 is 18 residues long. CDR3 nucleotide sequence: TGTGCCAGCAGGGCCCCGGGACAGATATTTTATAGCAATCAGCCCCAGCATTTT. Its translation is CASRAPGQIFYSNQPQHF.

This clone was seen only a few times. V usage is TRBV29-1 and J usage is TRBJ1-3, with 12 bases matching TRBD1. CDR3 size: 16 residues. V shed 2 bases, J shed 7 bases, and the junction held 9 bases outside the gene matches. Germline assignment: CDR1 SQVTM and CDR2 ANQGSEA. The CDR3 region is CSVETWDRGLWNTIYF. The CDR3 DNA reads TGCAGCGTTGAAACATGGGACAGGGGGCTGTGGAACACCATATATTTT.

This clone was observed a single time. The V and J genes are TRBV7-6 and TRBJ2-7; no clear D. The length of the CDR3 is 13 residues. Germline CDR1 SGHVS, CDR2 FNYEAQ. V was cut by 1 base and J by 6 bases, with 10 bases left in between. DNA for the CDR3: TGTGCCAGCAGCTTAGGCGAGGATGGCGAGCAGTACTTC. Translated, it gives CASSLGEDGEQYF.

The chain is built from TRBV18 and TRBJ1-1, with D tentatively TRBD1 (5 bases). V was shortened by 5 bases and J by 5 bases, with 18 bases between the two germline ends. This CDR3 contains 15 residues. Germline values: CDR1 KGHSH, CDR2 LQKENI. DNA for the CDR3: TGTGCCAGCTCAGGGCAGGGCCTTTTGGGGACTGAAGCTTTCTTT. Protein product: CASSGQGLLGTEAFF. The full variable domain, with the rest looked up from reference TRBV18 and TRBJ1-1, is NAGVMQNPRHLVRRRGQEARLRCSPMKGHSHVYWYRQLPEEGLKFMVYLQKENIIDESGMPKERFSAEFPKEGPSILRIQQVVRGDSAAYFCASSGQGLLGTEAFFGQGTRLTVV.

The genes are TRBV15 and TRBJ2-5; 7 bases fit TRBD1. This CDR3 has 14 amino acids. The junction had 2 bases not matched to a gene; V was cut back by 3 bases and J by 1 base. Germline lookup yields CDR1 LNHNV and CDR2 YYDKDF (reference sequence). The chain's CDR3 is CATSRDRFQETQYF. The CDR3 DNA is TGTGCCACCAGCAGGGACAGGTTCCAAGAGACCCAGTACTTC.

V is TRBV5-8 and J is TRBJ1-6; 9 bases match TRBD1. The junction had 3 bases not matched to a gene; V was cut back by 3 bases and J by 2 bases. Germline V gives CDR1 SGHTS, CDR2 YDEGEE. This CDR3 has 16 residues. The CDR3 DNA sequence: TGTGCCAGCAGCTACGGGACAGGGACCTATAATTCACCCCTCCACTTT. It is translated as CASSYGTGTYNSPLHF.

The genes are TRBV28 and TRBJ1-2, with D perhaps matching TRBD1 (5 bases). Germline V gene data show CDR1 as MDHEN and CDR2 as SYDVKM. With 3 bases removed from V and 0 bases from J, the gap between germline ends came to 14 bases. There are 16 residues in the CDR3. The CDR3 sequence is CASSFGGSRPNYGYTF. Here the CDR3 DNA reads TGTGCCAGCAGTTTTGGGGGGTCAAGGCCTAACTATGGCTACACCTTC.